The 9 T cell receptor beta chains reported below all come from one sample, sequenced in a study of read filtering for tumor transcriptome and immune sequencing. Molecular barcoded adaptors covering alpha/delta and beta/gamma chains were used on roughly 400 ng RNA. In TCRdb, the reads were re-called with MiXCR into one record per CDR3 protein. This repertoire shows 120,000 or so distinct CDR3 sequences, 10% to 15% found once; its top ten account for 9.5% to 12%. Sequenced input: a population of CD138-negative cells sorted from bone marrow. These receptors were collected from a donor aged 40 or older with multiple myeloma.

There are many counts of this clonotype. The chain is built from TRBV7-9 and TRBJ2-1, with 10 bases aligning to TRBD2. Germline V lookup: CDR1 SEHNR, CDR2 FQNEAQ (reference sequence). The CDR3 contains 18 residues. J was trimmed by 7 bases and V by 7 bases; bases with no gene match: 19. The chain's CDR3 is CASNKRGGQGRGWNEQFF. In DNA form, the CDR3 reads TGTGCCAGCAACAAGCGGGGGGGGCAGGGACGAGGATGGAATGAGCAGTTCTTC. Complete variable domain (other parts from reference TRBV7-9 and TRBJ2-1): DTGVSQNPRHKITKRGQNVTFRCDPISEHNRLYWYRQTLGQGPEFLTYFQNEAQLEKSRLLSDRFSAERPKGSFSTLEIQRTEQGDSAMYLCASNKRGGQGRGWNEQFFGPGTRLTVL.

In regard to this clonotype: A much larger clone differs from this one at a single base, so this may be a read error. V usage is TRBV28 and J usage is TRBJ1-2, with a possible D match to TRBD1 (6 bases). Between the trimmed V and J ends, which lost 6 bases and 4 bases, there was a span of 21 bases. Germline-derived CDR1 and CDR2 are MDHEN and SYDVKM. CDR3 length: 16 amino acids. This CDR3 is CASRASRQDSVYGYTF. The CDR3 bases are TGTGCCAGCAGAGCAAGTCGACAGGATTCGGTCTATGGCTACACCTTC.

This clonotype was detected many times. The genes are TRBV7-2 and TRBJ2-2, with D unclear. V lost 2 bases and J 5 bases, leaving 15 bases between the germline ends. Germline lookup yields CDR1 SGHTA and CDR2 FQGNSA. CDR3 size: 16 residues. The CDR3: CASSLWTRLGTGELFF. Here the CDR3 DNA reads TGTGCCAGCAGCTTATGGACCCGCCTGGGTACCGGGGAGCTGTTTTTT.

This clonotype has a count of ten or more. The genes are TRBV23-1 and TRBJ1-2; 8 positions agree with TRBD1. TRBV23-1 is treated as an ORF (open reading frame) with a function not yet certain. Trimming took 3 bases from V and 6 from J; bases not matched to a gene: 3. CDR3 length: 13 amino acids. DNA of the CDR3: TGCGCCAGCAGTCAGGACAGGGAGGATGGCTACACCTTC. Protein sequence: CASSQDREDGYTF.

The chain uses TRBV20-1 and TRBJ2-2, with TRBD2 matching 10 bases. This CDR3 has 19 amino acids. Looked up from germline, CDR1 is DFQATT and CDR2 is SNEGSKA (reference sequence). V was clipped by 6 bases and J by 5 bases; unmatched bases: 21. In DNA form, the CDR3 reads TGCAGTGCCGACAAGACAGCCAGGCTAGCGGGAGTCAAAACCGGGGAGCTGTTTTTT. It codes for CSADKTARLAGVKTGELFF.

This clonotype was counted ten times or more. V usage is TRBV4-1 and J usage is TRBJ2-1; D is possibly TRBD2 (7 bases). The CDR3 length is 19 residues. Trimming removed 2 bases at V and 0 bases at J, with 20 bases between. Germline CDR1 is MGHRA and CDR2 is YSYEKL. The CDR3 reads CASSQTGGTKTLSYNEQFF. The CDR3 coding sequence is TGCGCCAGCAGCCAAACGGGGGGCACTAAAACCCTCTCCTACAATGAGCAGTTCTTC.

This clonotype was seen ten or more times. The rearrangement links TRBV5-1 to TRBJ2-1; 13 bases are a match to TRBD2. CDR3 length: 18 residues. Germline V gives CDR1 SGHRS, CDR2 YFSETQ. V lost 5 bases to trimming and J lost 7 bases; unmatched junction nucleotides: 15. The CDR3 here is CASSHPRTSGGRGNEQFF. For the CDR3, the DNA is TGCGCCAGCAGTCACCCACGGACTAGCGGGGGCCGTGGGAATGAGCAGTTCTTC.

This clonotype was seen repeatedly, ten times or more. V usage is TRBV14 and J usage is TRBJ1-5; 8 bases fit TRBD1. Unmatched junction bases numbered 5, after V lost 4 bases and J lost 6 bases. Germline V gene data show CDR1 as SGHDN and CDR2 as FVKESK. CDR3 size: 14 residues. CDR3 loop: CASSRTGPPQPQHF. As DNA, the CDR3 is TGTGCCAGCAGCCGGACAGGGCCTCCTCAGCCCCAGCATTTT.

This clonotype was found many times. This chain links TRBV19 with TRBJ2-7; D not resolved. V lost 5 bases and J lost 3, with 11 bases in between. This CDR3 has 13 residues. CDR1 and CDR2 from the germline V gene are LNHDA and SQIVND (reference sequence). The CDR3 spells CASSLSSSYEQYF. The CDR3 DNA follows: TGTGCCAGTAGTCTTAGTTCTAGCTACGAGCAGTACTTC.